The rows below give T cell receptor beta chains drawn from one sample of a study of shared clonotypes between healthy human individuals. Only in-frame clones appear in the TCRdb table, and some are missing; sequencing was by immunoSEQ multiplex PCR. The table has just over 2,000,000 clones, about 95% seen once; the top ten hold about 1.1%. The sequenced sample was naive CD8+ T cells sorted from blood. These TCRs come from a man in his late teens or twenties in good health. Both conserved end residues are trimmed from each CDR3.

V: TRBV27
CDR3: ASSLKGSSEQY

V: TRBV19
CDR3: ASSMGAPLH

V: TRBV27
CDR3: ASSLIGYYEQY

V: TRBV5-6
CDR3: ASSLGLGPVSNQPQH

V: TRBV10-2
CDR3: ASSDGTSDSYEQY

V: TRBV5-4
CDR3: ASSDRDHNSPLH

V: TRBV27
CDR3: ASSTRQGDTEAF

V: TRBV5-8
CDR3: ASEIIGGTGGNEQF

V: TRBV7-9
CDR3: ASSPPLDRGSYT

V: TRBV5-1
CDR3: ASSLDTGTIPMNTEAF

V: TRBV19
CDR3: ASSIDNYNEQF

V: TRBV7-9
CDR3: ASSSVGGGDSPLH

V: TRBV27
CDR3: ASSLVGGSYNEQF

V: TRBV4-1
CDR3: ASSPGRGTDTQY

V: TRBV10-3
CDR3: AISGDRGEKLF

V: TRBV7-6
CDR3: AIRIQGVPTGELF

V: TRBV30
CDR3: AWTLLRAECYEQY

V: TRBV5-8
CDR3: ASSLDRGPQAHEQY

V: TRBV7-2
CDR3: ASSFPTSPPAEVQDTQY

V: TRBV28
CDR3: ASSPILTSGGYNEQF

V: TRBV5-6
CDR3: ASSLRDGFNYGYT

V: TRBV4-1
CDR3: ASSQYLTYEQY

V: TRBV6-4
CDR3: ASSLLAGHNEQF

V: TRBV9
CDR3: ASSAHPGGMGYNEQF

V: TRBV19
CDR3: ASSRRDEAYEQY

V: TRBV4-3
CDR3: ASSPGGQGAYEQY

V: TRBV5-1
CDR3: ASSLVSGGSTDTQY

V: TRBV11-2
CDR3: ASSLPQGMGTEAF

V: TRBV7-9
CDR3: ASSSGTALNYGYT

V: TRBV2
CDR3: ASSAGLKLKETQY